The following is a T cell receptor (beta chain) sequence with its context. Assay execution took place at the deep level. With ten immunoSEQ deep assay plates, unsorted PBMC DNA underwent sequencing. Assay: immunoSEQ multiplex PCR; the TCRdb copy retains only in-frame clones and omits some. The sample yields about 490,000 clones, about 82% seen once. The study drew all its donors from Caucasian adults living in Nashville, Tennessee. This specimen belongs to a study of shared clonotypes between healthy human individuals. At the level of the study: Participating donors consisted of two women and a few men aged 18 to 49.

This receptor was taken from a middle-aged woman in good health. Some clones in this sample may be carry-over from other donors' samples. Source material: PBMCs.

CDR3 protein: CASSPGTGSTGELFF. The DNA of the CDR3 is TGTGCCAGCAGTCCCGGGACAGGGAGCACCGGGGAGCTGTTTTTT. The rearrangement links TRBV28 to TRBJ2-2; 9 nucleotides agree with TRBD1. With V trimmed by 5 bases and J by 4 bases, 5 bases remained unmatched. CDR3 length equals 15 residues. Germline CDR1 and CDR2: MDHEN and SYDVKM.